Below, 8 T cell receptor beta chains from the same sample are listed, as sequenced in a study of graft-versus-host responses after intestinal transplantation. Sequenced by immunoSEQ multiplex PCR; TCRdb stores in-frame clones only, minus some. This table holds about 99,000 clones, 93% found once. The antigens these receptors bind are not known. The sample consisted of unstimulated CD8+ T cells sorted from spleen or lymph node cells, taken before intestinal transplant. These TCRs come from a human donor who received an intestinal transplant.

This clone was observed a single time. CDR3 loop: CASGDGDGPYNEQFF. In DNA form, the CDR3 reads TGTGCCAGCGGGGACGGGGACGGACCCTACAATGAGCAGTTCTTC. V usage is TRBV9 and J usage is TRBJ2-1, with D possibly being TRBD1 or TRBD2 (5 bases each). Trimming stripped 7 bases from V and 2 bases from J, with 16 bases between. The germline V gene has CDR1 SGDLS and CDR2 YYNGEE. The CDR3 contains 15 residues.

This clone was seen a single time. V gene TRBV27 combines with J gene TRBJ2-3; unclear D gene. Germline lookup yields CDR1 MNHEY and CDR2 SMNVEV (reference sequence). There are 14 residues in the CDR3. Trimming stripped 3 bases from V and 3 bases from J, with 10 bases between. The chain's CDR3 is CASSFVHLTDTQYF. CDR3 coding DNA: TGTGCCAGCAGTTTTGTCCATCTGACAGATACGCAGTATTTT.

The genes are TRBV10-3 and TRBJ2-1; TRBD2 matches 7 bases. Germline V gives CDR1 ENHRY, CDR2 SYGVKD. V dropped 3 bases and J dropped 12; count of bases not matched to a gene: 8. The CDR3 spans 13 residues. CDR3 region: CAISDSAGDRQFF. The CDR3 DNA reads as TGTGCCATCAGTGACTCGGCGGGGGATCGGCAGTTCTTC.

The chain links TRBV19 to TRBJ1-2; TRBD1 might be the D (6 bases). The V end was cut by 1 base, the J end by 6 bases, with 18 bases between. Germline loops: CDR1 LNHDA, CDR2 SQIVND (reference sequence). The CDR3 runs 16 residues. Written as DNA, the CDR3 is TGTGCCAGTAGTATAGTAGCGGGACACCCCGATGATGGCTACACCTTC. Its protein product is CASSIVAGHPDDGYTF.

This chain links TRBV5-1 with TRBJ2-1; D unclear. The CDR3 extends over 15 amino acids. Deletions cut 1 base from V and 4 bases from J, with 12 bases between. Germline V gene data show CDR1 as SGHRS and CDR2 as YFSETQ. This chain's CDR3 is CASSLSAMGYNEQFF. The CDR3 DNA is TGCGCCAGCAGCTTGTCAGCGATGGGATACAATGAGCAGTTCTTC.

This rearrangement joins TRBV9 to TRBJ2-1; a possible D gene is TRBD1 (6 bases). The CDR3 has 17 residues. V shed 4 bases and J shed 0 bases, with 17 bases lying between them. Germline CDR1 is SGDLS and CDR2 is YYNGEE. CDR3 bases: TGTGCCAGCAGCTGGATGACAGGTCTAAGCTCCTACAATGAGCAGTTCTTC. Its translation: CASSWMTGLSSYNEQFF.

The chain links TRBV4-2 to TRBJ1-6; D is unclear. This CDR3 spans 17 amino acids. Germline V CDR1 and CDR2: LGHNA, YNFKEQ. V lost 4 bases, J lost 7 bases, and 20 bases lay in between. CDR3 in DNA: TGTGCCAGCAGCCCTACGCCCTGGCAGTTTGAGAATTCACCCCTCCACTTT. Translating it yields CASSPTPWQFENSPLHF.

The chain employs TRBV2 and TRBJ1-1; D not resolved. Germline values: CDR1 SNHLY, CDR2 FYNNEI. The V end lost 6 bases, the J end lost 1 base, and 12 bases lay between the germline ends. This CDR3 contains 14 residues. CDR3 DNA sequence: TGTGCCAGCAGCCCTCAGGAGGGGAACACTGAAGCTTTCTTT. Protein: CASSPQEGNTEAFF.